This T cell receptor beta chain comes out of a study of T cell clones after liver transplantation. Study summary: Immunosuppression withdrawal was tried within 2 years after liver transplantation in this trial. Pre-transplant mixed lymphocyte reactions yielded third-party-reactive TCRbeta sequences as comparators for graft-donor-reactive sequences. Standard immunosuppression, with no induction, continued until 12-24 months after transplant. Regarding the study as a whole: These preliminary findings come from unstandardized post-transplant sampling times.

A note on this clone: Antigen specificity is unknown.

Germline values: CDR1 SEHNR, CDR2 FQNEAQ (reference sequence). V was pared by 4 bases and J by 0 bases, with 10 bases between. The CDR3 has 14 residues. Assay: immunoSEQ multiplex PCR; the TCRdb copy retains only in-frame clones and omits some. The profile shows 55,000 to 75,000 clones, about 91% of them singletons. The V gene is TRBV7-9, the J gene TRBJ2-7; D possibly corresponds to TRBD1 (6 bases). The sequence was collected from a human patient who received a liver transplant. Some T cells may be graft donor cells. This sample comprised CD4+ T cells from blood, obtained less than 27 months after liver transplant. CDR3 coding DNA: TGTGCCAGCAGCTCCTGGGACACCTCCTACGAGCAGTACTTC. It yields the protein CASSSWDTSYEQYF.